This TCR beta chain stems from a study of T cells in localized non-small cell lung cancer. This clone was seen a few times. Its antigen is undetermined. Sequenced by immunoSEQ multiplex PCR; TCRdb stores in-frame clones only, minus some. The table lists about 39,000 clones, roughly three quarters of them singletons. From germline, CDR1 is SGHNT and CDR2 YYREEE (reference sequence). The V gene lost 1 base and the J gene lost 6 bases, with 17 bases spanning the gap. The CDR3 is 16 amino acids. Regarding the study as a whole: Only one tumor region went through sequencing, so heterogeneity may still be there. Adjacent lung exhibited a median of about 50 among the 100 most abundant tumor clones. Those with higher blood T cell density had longer overall survival.

This TCR was recovered from a woman aged 35-75 years with stage II squamous cell lung carcinoma. The J gene is TRBJ2-1, the V gene TRBV5-4, with D perhaps TRBD2 (6 bases). Specimen: PBMCs, collected before any cancer treatment. The CDR3 spells CASSLSSVAVSNEQFF. The CDR3 DNA follows: TGTGCCAGCAGCTTGAGTTCGGTAGCGGTTTCCAATGAGCAGTTCTTC.